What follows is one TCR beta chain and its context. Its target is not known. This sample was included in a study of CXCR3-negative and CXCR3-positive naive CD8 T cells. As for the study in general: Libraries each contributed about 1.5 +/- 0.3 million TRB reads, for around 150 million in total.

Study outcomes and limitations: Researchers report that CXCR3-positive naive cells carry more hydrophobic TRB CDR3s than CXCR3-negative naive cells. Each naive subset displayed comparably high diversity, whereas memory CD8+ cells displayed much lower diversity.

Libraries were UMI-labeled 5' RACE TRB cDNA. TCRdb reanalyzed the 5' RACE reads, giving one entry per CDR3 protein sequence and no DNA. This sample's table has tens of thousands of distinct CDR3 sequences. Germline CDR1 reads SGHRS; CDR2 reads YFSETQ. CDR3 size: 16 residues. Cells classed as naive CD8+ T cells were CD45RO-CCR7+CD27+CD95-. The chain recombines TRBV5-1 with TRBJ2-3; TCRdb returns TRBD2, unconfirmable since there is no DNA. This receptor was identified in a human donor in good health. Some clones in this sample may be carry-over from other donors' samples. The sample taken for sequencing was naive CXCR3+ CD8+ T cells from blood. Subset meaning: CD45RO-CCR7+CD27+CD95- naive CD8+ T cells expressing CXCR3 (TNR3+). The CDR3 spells CASSFFAGEITDTQYF.